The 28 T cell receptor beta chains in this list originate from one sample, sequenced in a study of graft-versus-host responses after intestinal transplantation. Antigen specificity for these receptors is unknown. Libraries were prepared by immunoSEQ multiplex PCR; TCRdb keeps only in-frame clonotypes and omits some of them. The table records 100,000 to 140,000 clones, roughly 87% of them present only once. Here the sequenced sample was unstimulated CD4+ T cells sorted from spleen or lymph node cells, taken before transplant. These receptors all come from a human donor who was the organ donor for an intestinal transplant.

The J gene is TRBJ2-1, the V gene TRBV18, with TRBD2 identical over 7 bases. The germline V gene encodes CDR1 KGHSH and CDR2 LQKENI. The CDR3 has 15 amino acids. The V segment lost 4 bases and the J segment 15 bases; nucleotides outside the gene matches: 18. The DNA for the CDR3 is TGTGCCAGCTCACTCCCACTTAGAGCTGGACTAGTTCGGTTCTTC. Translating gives CASSLPLRAGLVRFF.

CDR3 protein: CASSLDGNTIYF. The CDR3 DNA follows: TGCGCCAGCAGCTTAGACGGAAACACCATATATTTT. The J gene is TRBJ1-3, the V gene TRBV5-1; D gene uncertain. The CDR3 spans 12 residues. V gave up 2 bases and J gave up 4 bases, with 4 bases separating them. Germline CDR1 SGHRS, CDR2 YFSETQ.

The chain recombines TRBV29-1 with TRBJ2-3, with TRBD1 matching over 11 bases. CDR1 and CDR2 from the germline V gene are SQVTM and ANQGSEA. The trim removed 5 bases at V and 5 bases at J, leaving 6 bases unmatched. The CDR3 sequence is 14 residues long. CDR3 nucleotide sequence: TGCAGCGTTTTGCAGGGACAGGGGGGAGATACGCAGTATTTT. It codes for CSVLQGQGGDTQYF.

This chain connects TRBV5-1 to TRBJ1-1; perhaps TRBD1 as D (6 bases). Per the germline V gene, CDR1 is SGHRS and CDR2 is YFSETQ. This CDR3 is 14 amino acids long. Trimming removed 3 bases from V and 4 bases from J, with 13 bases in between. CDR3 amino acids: CASSSSTGPTEAFF. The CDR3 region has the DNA TGCGCCAGCAGCTCTTCAACAGGGCCCACTGAAGCTTTCTTT.

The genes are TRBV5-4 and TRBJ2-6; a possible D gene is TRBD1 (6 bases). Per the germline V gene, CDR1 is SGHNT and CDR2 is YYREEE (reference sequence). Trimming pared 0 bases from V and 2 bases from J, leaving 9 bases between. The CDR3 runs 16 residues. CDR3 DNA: TGTGCCAGCAGCTTGGCCAGGGGTGCTGGGGCCAACGTCCTGACTTTC. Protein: CASSLARGAGANVLTF.

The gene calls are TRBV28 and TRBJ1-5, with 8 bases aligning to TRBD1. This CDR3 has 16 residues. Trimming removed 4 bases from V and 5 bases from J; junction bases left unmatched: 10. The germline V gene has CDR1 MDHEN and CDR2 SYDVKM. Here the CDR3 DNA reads TGTGCCAGCAGTTGGACCCAGGGGACAGGCTATCAGCCCCAGCATTTT. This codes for CASSWTQGTGYQPQHF.

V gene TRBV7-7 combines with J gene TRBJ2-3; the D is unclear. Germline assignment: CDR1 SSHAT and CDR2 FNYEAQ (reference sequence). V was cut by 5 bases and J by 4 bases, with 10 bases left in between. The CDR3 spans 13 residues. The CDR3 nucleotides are TGTGCCAGCAGCCAGACGACGGCAGATACGCAGTATTTT. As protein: CASSQTTADTQYF.

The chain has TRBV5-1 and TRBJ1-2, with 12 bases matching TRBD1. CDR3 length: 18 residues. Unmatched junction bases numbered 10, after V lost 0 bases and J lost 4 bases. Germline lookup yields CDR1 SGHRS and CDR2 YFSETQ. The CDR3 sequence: CASSLGPGQGAFGYGYTF. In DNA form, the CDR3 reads TGCGCCAGCAGCTTGGGGCCGGGACAGGGGGCTTTTGGCTATGGCTACACCTTC.

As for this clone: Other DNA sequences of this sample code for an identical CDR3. The CDR3 sequence is CASSLGLAGTDTQYF. Written as DNA, the CDR3 is TGCGCCAGCAGCCTCGGACTAGCGGGGACAGATACGCAGTATTTT. The chain uses TRBV5-1 and TRBJ2-3; 12 bases are shared with TRBD2. This CDR3 has 15 residues. Germline V gives CDR1 SGHRS, CDR2 YFSETQ. Unmatched junction bases numbered 3, after V lost 4 bases and J lost 3 bases.

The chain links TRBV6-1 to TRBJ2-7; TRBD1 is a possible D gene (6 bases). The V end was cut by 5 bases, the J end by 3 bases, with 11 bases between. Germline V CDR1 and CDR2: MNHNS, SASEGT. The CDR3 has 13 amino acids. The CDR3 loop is CASSFTGIYEQYF. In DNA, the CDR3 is TGTGCCAGCAGTTTTACAGGGATCTACGAGCAGTACTTC.

In DNA, the CDR3 is TGTGCCAGCAGCTCGCCTCGGTCTTTACCCAGCGGGAGTGCGCAGTATTTT. Residues: CASSSPRSLPSGSAQYF. The chain recombines TRBV5-6 with TRBJ2-3; TRBD2 agrees at 8 bases. The CDR3 length is 17 residues. V lost 3 bases, J lost 10 bases, and 19 bases stayed unmatched. Germline V gene data show CDR1 as SGHDT and CDR2 as YYEEEE. Using reference TRBV5-6 and TRBJ2-3 for the parts outside the CDR3, the full variable domain is DAGVTQSPTHLIKTRGQQVTLRCSPKSGHDTVSWYQQALGQGPQFIFQYYEEEERQRGNFPDRFSGHQFPNYSSELNVNALLLGDSALYLCASSSPRSLPSGSAQYFGPGTRLTVL.

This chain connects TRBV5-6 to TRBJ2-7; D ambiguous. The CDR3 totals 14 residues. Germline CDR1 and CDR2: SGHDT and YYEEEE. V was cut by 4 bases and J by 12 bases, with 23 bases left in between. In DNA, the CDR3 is TGTGCCAGCAGCGGATACAACGCTCATCTTACCCGGTACTTC. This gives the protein CASSGYNAHLTRYF.

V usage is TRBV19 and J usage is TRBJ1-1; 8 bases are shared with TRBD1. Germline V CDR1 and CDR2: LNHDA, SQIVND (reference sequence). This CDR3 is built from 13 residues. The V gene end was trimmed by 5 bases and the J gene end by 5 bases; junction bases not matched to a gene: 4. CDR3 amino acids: CASSSDRGTEAFF. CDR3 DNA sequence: TGTGCCAGTAGTTCCGACAGGGGAACTGAAGCTTTCTTT.

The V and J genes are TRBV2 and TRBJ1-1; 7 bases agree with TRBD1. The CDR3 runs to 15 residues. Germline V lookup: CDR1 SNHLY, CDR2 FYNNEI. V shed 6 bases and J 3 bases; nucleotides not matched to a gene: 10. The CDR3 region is CASSPRQGRDTEAFF. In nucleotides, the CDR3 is TGTGCCAGCAGCCCTCGACAGGGTAGGGACACTGAAGCTTTCTTT.

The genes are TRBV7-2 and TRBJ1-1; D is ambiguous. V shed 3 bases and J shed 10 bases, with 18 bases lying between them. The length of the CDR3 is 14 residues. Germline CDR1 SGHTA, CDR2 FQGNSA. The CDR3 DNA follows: TGTGCCAGCAGCTTGAGTAGAATCGGTGGCGGAGCTTTCTTT. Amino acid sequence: CASSLSRIGGGAFF.

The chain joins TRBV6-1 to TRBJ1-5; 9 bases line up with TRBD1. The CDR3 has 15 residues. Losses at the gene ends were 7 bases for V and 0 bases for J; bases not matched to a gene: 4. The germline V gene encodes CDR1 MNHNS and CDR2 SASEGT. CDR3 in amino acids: CASKPGQGSNQPQHF. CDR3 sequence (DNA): TGTGCCAGCAAACCGGGACAGGGTAGCAATCAGCCCCAGCATTTT.

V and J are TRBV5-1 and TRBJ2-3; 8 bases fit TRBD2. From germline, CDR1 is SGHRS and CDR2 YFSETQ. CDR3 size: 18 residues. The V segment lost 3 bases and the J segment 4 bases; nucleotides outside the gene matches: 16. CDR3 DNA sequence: TGCGCCAGCAGCTGGGGATCGATCGGGGGGGCCCGTGCAGATACGCAGTATTTT. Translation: CASSWGSIGGARADTQYF.

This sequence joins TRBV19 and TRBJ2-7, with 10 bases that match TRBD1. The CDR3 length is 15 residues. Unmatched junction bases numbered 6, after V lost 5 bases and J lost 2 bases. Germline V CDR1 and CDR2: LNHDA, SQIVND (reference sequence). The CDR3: CASSQDRGHAYEQYF. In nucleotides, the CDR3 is TGTGCCAGTAGTCAAGACAGGGGGCACGCCTACGAGCAGTACTTC. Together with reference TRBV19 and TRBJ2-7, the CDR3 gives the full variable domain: DGGITQSPKYLFRKEGQNVTLSCEQNLNHDAMYWYRQDPGQGLRLIYYSQIVNDFQKGDIAEGYSVSREKKESFPLTVTSAQKNPTAFYLCASSQDRGHAYEQYFGPGTRLTVT.

The CDR3 region is CASSGQGAAVYNEQFF. The CDR3 nucleotides read TGTGCCAGCAGTGGACAGGGGGCTGCGGTATACAATGAGCAGTTCTTC. The chain couples TRBV2 to TRBJ2-1, with 10 nucleotides matching TRBD1. The V segment lost 4 bases and the J segment 4 bases; nucleotides outside the gene matches: 7. CDR1 and CDR2 (germline): SNHLY, FYNNEI. The CDR3 runs to 16 residues.

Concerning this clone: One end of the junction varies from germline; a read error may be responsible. CDR3 amino acids: CFGERTVRNGF. Written as DNA, the CDR3 is TGTTTTGGTGAACGGACAGTTCGAAATGGCTTC. V usage is TRBV30 and J usage is TRBJ1-2, with a tentative D call TRBD1 (6 bases). The CDR3 is made up of 11 amino acids. Germline values: CDR1 GTSNPN, CDR2 SVGIG (reference sequence).

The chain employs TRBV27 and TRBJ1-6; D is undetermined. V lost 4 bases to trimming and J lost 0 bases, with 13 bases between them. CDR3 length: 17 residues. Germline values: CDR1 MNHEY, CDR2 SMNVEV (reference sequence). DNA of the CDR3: TGTGCCAGCAGTTCTGGCCCTGGGAGCTCCTATAATTCACCCCTCCACTTT. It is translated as CASSSGPGSSYNSPLHF.

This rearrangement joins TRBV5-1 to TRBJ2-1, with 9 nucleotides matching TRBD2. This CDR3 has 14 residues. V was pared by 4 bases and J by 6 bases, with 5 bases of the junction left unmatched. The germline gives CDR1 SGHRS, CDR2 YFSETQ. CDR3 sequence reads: CASSRFSGGNEQFF. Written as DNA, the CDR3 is TGCGCCAGCAGCAGGTTTAGCGGGGGCAATGAGCAGTTCTTC.

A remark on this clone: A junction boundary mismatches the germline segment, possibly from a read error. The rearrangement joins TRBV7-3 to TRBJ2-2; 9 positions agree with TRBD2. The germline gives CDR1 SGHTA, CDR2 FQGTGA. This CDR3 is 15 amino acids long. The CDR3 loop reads CATSLGAGGTGELFF. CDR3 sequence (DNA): TGTGCCACCAGCTTAGGAGCGGGAGGAACCGGGGAGCTGTTTTTT.

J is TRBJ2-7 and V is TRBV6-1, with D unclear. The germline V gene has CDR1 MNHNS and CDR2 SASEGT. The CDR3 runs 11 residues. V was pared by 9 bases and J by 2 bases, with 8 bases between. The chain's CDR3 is CASAGPYEQYF. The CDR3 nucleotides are TGTGCCAGTGCCGGACCCTACGAGCAGTACTTC.

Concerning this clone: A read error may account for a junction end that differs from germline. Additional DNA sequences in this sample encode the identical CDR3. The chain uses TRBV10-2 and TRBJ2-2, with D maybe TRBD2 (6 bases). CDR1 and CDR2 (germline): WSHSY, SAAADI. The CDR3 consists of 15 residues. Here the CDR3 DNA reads TGCGCCAGCAAAACCGGGGGTCTGGTCTCCGGGGAGTTGTTTTTT. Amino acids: CASKTGGLVSGELFF.

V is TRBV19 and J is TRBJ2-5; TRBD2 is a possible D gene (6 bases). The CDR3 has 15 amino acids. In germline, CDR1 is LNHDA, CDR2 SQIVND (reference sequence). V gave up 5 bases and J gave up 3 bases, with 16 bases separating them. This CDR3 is CASSWQVAAEETQYF. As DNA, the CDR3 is TGTGCCAGTAGTTGGCAGGTAGCGGCTGAAGAGACCCAGTACTTC.

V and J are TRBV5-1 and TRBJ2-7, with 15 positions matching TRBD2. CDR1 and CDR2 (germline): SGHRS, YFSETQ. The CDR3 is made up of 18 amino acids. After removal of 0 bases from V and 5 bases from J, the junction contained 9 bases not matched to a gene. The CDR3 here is CASSLAAGTSGRRNEQYF. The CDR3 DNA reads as TGCGCCAGCAGCTTGGCTGCCGGGACTAGCGGGAGGAGGAACGAGCAGTACTTC.

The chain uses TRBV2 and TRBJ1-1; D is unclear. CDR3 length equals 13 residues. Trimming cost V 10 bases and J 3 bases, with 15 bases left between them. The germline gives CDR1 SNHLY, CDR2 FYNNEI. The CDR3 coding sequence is TGTGCCACGGTTCTAAGGCCGGACACTGAAGCTTTCTTT. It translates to CATVLRPDTEAFF. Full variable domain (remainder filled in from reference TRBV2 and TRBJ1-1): EPEVTQTPSHQVTQMGQEVILRCVPISNHLYFYWYRQILGQKVEFLVSFYNNEISEKSEIFDDQFSVERPDGSNFTLKIRSTKLEDSAMYFCATVLRPDTEAFFGQGTRLTVV.